The source of this T cell receptor beta chain is a study of a mutant IDH1 vaccine in newly diagnosed glioma. Time point of the sample: baseline, week 1 (first vaccination visit). Stated treatment: pre-vaccination baseline after standard-of-care therapy. Every donor had a new WHO grade 3 or 4 astrocytoma that was IDH1-mutant, with loss of nuclear ATRX. V lost 4 bases and J 0 bases, leaving 7 bases between the germline ends. This CDR3 has 13 residues. Germline CDR1 reads SGHKS; CDR2 reads YYEKEE (reference sequence). Generated by immunoSEQ multiplex PCR, the TCRdb table keeps only in-frame clones and is missing some. The sample carries some 51,000 clones, roughly 80% recorded once.

The sample here was PBMCs, taken from a glioma patient treated with radiotherapy, temozolomide or both. The chain couples TRBV5-5 to TRBJ1-1; D not certain. This receptor was identified in a woman aged 40 to 50 with glioma. The CDR3 region is CASSRMLNTEAFF. Here the CDR3 DNA reads TGTGCCAGCAGCCGAATGCTGAACACTGAAGCTTTCTTT.